This TCR beta chain was captured in a study of cytotoxic CD8 clonotypes in ibrutinib-treated CLL. The protocol was immunoSEQ multiplex PCR, while the TCRdb copy is restricted to in-frame clones and leaves out a portion. This sample carries about 92,000 clones, around 77% of them seen once, and the ten largest clones take around 24%. General observations from the study: At the start, clonality exceeded age-matched healthy donors and followed circulating CD8+ T-cell counts.

A word on this clone: Its antigen remains unknown.

CDR3 size: 16 residues. V lost 3 bases, J lost 2 bases, and 6 bases stayed unmatched. Germline V gives CDR1 LGHNA, CDR2 YSLEER. The sequence was collected from a human donor with chronic lymphocytic leukemia. Sequencing was performed on PBMCs, taken after 24 months of ibrutinib treatment. The chain uses TRBV4-3 and TRBJ2-7, with TRBD2 identical over 11 bases. The CDR3 bases are TGCGCCAGCAGCCAGGGACCTAGCGGGGGGCCCTACGAGCAGTACTTC. The encoded protein is CASSQGPSGGPYEQYF.